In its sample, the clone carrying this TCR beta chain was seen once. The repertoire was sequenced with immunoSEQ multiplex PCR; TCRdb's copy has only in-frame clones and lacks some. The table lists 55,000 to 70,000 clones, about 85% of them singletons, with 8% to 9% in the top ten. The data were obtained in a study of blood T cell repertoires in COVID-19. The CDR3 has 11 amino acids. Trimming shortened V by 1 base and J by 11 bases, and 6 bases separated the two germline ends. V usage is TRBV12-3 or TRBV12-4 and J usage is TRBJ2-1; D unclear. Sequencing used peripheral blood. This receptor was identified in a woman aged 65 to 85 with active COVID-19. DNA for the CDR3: TGTGCCAGCAGTTTAGACACCCAGCAGTTCTTC. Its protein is CASSLDTQQFF.